Presented here are 5 T cell receptor beta chains from one specimen sequenced in a study of beta chain features in type 1 diabetes. cDNA synthesis used the whole RNA isolate, giving expressed TCRB sequences. The method was immunoSEQ multiplex PCR; TCRdb's version includes in-frame clones alone and lacks a portion of them. The table shows 330,000 or so clones, with about 15% occurring only once. Specimen: central memory CD4+ T cells from blood. These receptors all stem from a young man in good health.

The V and J genes are TRBV5-6 and TRBJ2-7; TRBD1 matches at 8 bases. V trimming: 6 bases; J trimming: 2 bases; junction bases outside the gene matches: 10. This CDR3 is built from 15 residues. Looked up from germline, CDR1 is SGHDT and CDR2 is YYEEEE. CDR3 residues: CASITTGTGPYEQYF. The DNA of the CDR3 is TGTGCCAGCATTACCACAGGGACAGGTCCCTACGAGCAGTACTTC.

V is TRBV4-2 and J is TRBJ1-2; D gene uncertain. The CDR3 totals 15 residues. Germline values: CDR1 LGHNA, CDR2 YNFKEQ. Trimming removed 0 bases at V and 6 bases at J, with 14 bases between. The CDR3 sequence is CASSQEPIPGHGYTF. CDR3 coding DNA: TGTGCCAGCAGCCAAGAACCGATACCTGGGCATGGCTACACCTTC.

The chain has TRBV6-1 and TRBJ1-2, with D possibly being TRBD1 (6 bases). V shed 1 base and J shed 6 bases, with 12 bases lying between them. CDR3 size: 14 residues. Germline-derived CDR1 and CDR2 are MNHNS and SASEGT. CDR3 amino acids: CASSEVAGDDGYTF. CDR3 bases: TGTGCCAGCAGTGAAGTGGCAGGGGATGATGGCTACACCTTC.

This clone showed up just a few times. This chain links TRBV10-3 with TRBJ2-5; possible D gene TRBD2, 7 bases. The CDR3 consists of 13 residues. Trimming shortened V by 5 bases and J by 4 bases, and 11 bases separated the two germline ends. Germline CDR1 is ENHRY and CDR2 is SYGVKD. CDR3: CAISYRGAETQYF. The CDR3, as DNA: TGTGCCATCAGTTATCGGGGGGCAGAGACCCAGTACTTC.

There are many counts of this clone. This chain connects TRBV19 to TRBJ2-1, with D tentatively TRBD1 (7 bases). CDR3 length equals 13 residues. V was clipped by 5 bases and J by 9 bases, with 14 bases between them. Germline CDR1 and CDR2: LNHDA and SQIVND (reference sequence). The DNA of the CDR3 is TGTGCCAGTAGTGGTCAGGGGGGCGGTGAGCAGTTCTTC. As protein: CASSGQGGGEQFF. Based on the CDR3 plus reference TRBV19 and TRBJ2-1, the full variable domain is DGGITQSPKYLFRKEGQNVTLSCEQNLNHDAMYWYRQDPGQGLRLIYYSQIVNDFQKGDIAEGYSVSREKKESFPLTVTSAQKNPTAFYLCASSGQGGGEQFFGPGTRLTVL.